These T cell receptor beta chains were read from a single sample in a study of OX40 agonist ivuxolimab in advanced cancers. The repertoire was sequenced with immunoSEQ multiplex PCR; TCRdb's copy has only in-frame clones and lacks some. The data hold 34,000 or so clones, with roughly 80% observed a single time. Material: CD4+ or CD8+ T cells sorted from blood, obtained in a trial of the OX40 agonist ivuxolimab. Receptors originate from an adult with an advanced solid tumor such as melanoma, head and neck, liver or kidney cancer. CDR3s leave out the opening cysteine and the closing phenylalanine or tryptophan.

j_gene: TRBJ2-3; v_gene: TRBV7-8; CDR3aa: ASSLVSRLAGLTDTQY
j_gene: TRBJ1-5; v_gene: TRBV28; CDR3aa: ASSKPGTGVNQPQH
j_gene: TRBJ2-7; v_gene: TRBV27; CDR3aa: ASSLNRGHEQY
j_gene: TRBJ1-2; v_gene: TRBV6-5; CDR3aa: ASSGAPTGGYGYT
j_gene: TRBJ1-5; v_gene: TRBV6-5; CDR3aa: ASSYSMTVNQPQH
j_gene: TRBJ1-6; v_gene: TRBV6-6; CDR3aa: ASSSPGRGVNSPLH
j_gene: TRBJ2-1; v_gene: TRBV7-9; CDR3aa: ASSLQGVGNEQF
j_gene: TRBJ1-4; v_gene: TRBV30; CDR3aa: AWSVPASRNEKLF
j_gene: TRBJ1-4; v_gene: TRBV7-9; CDR3aa: ASSSDRGNIRNEKLF
j_gene: TRBJ1-2; v_gene: TRBV15; CDR3aa: ATSRVRDKPSYGYT
j_gene: TRBJ1-4; v_gene: TRBV30; CDR3aa: AWSVRGAGHNEKLF
j_gene: TRBJ2-5; v_gene: TRBV7-7; CDR3aa: ASSLAWGAGETQY
j_gene: TRBJ1-6; v_gene: TRBV5-8; CDR3aa: ASSSQGAGYNSPLH
j_gene: TRBJ2-5; v_gene: TRBV19; CDR3aa: ASSISAGGWETQY
j_gene: TRBJ2-7; v_gene: TRBV6-5; CDR3aa: ASSYGAGGYEQY
j_gene: TRBJ1-4; v_gene: TRBV6-1; CDR3aa: ASSARTGGWKKLF
j_gene: TRBJ1-1; v_gene: TRBV6-9; CDR3aa: ASSRTGNTEAF
j_gene: TRBJ1-5; v_gene: TRBV30; CDR3aa: AWSNGGQPQH
j_gene: TRBJ1-5; v_gene: TRBV10-3; CDR3aa: AISESGPNQPQH
j_gene: TRBJ2-1; v_gene: TRBV29-1; CDR3aa: SVEGTSGVYNEQF
j_gene: TRBJ1-1; v_gene: TRBV10-3; CDR3aa: ASNRGHGDTEAF
j_gene: TRBJ2-1; v_gene: TRBV9; CDR3aa: ASSANYNEQF
j_gene: TRBJ1-2; v_gene: TRBV6-5; CDR3aa: ASSYAAPHRSGYT
j_gene: TRBJ2-2; v_gene: TRBV11-3; CDR3aa: ASSLESNTGELF